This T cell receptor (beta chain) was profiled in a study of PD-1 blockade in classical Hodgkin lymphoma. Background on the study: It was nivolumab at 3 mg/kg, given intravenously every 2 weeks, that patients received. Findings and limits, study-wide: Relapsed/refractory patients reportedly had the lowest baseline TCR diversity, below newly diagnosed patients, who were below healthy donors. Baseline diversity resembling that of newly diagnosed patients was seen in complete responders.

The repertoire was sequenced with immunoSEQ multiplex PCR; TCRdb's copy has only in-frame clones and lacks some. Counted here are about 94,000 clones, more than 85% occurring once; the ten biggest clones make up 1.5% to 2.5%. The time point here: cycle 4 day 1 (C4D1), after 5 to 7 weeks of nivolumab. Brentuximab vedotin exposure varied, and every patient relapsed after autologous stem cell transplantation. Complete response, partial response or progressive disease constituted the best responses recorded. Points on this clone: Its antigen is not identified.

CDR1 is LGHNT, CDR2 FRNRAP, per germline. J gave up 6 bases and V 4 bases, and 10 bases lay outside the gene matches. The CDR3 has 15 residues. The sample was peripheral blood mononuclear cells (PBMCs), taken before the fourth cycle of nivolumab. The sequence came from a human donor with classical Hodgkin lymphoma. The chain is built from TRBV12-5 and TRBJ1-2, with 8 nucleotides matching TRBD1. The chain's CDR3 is CASGSHRGVKDGYTF. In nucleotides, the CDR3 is TGTGCTAGTGGTTCCCACAGGGGGGTTAAGGATGGCTACACCTTC.